This TCR beta chain was identified during a study of blood T cell repertoires in COVID-19. Study background: Sources were T cells, B-cell-depleted T cells, or PBMCs; the material itself was cDNA or gDNA.

CDR3 length: 16 residues. Germline CDR1 and CDR2: MNHNY and SVGAGI (reference sequence). V lost 7 bases, J lost 0 bases, and 15 bases lay in between. Repertoires were generated with immunoSEQ multiplex PCR, while TCRdb's copy carries only in-frame clones and drops some. Of more than 400,000 clones in the sample, about 90% were seen once. Recruitment covered under 25 US areas and drew participants whose ages spanned roughly 18 to 100 years. This clonotype was obtained from a man younger than 30 who had recovered from COVID-19. V and J are TRBV6-6 and TRBJ2-2; a possible D gene is TRBD2 (7 bases). Sample: PBMCs or T cells enriched from blood (not recorded which). For the CDR3, the DNA is TGTGCCAGCAAGGGGGGGCCCACCTCGAACACCGGGGAGCTGTTTTTT. This encodes CASKGGPTSNTGELFF.